A single sample gave rise to the 14 T cell receptor beta chains below, sequenced in a study of CD8 T cells in ankylosing spondylitis. Via MiXCR, TCRdb re-called the 5' RACE reads, giving one row per CDR3 protein. This sample has 120,000 to 150,000 distinct CDR3 sequences, with roughly 8% found just once. The sequenced sample consisted of synovial fluid, either unsorted or a sorted T cell fraction (not recorded which). The receptors were sampled from a male donor with ankylosing spondylitis.

In its sample, this clonotype ranks as medium-sized. The chain has TRBV5-1 and TRBJ2-1; TRBD1 might be the D (7 bases). V was shortened by 1 base and J by 4 bases, with 12 bases between the two germline ends. The CDR3 extends over 15 amino acids. Germline CDR1 reads SGHRS; CDR2 reads YFSETQ. The CDR3 coding sequence is TGCGCCAGCAGCTTGATGACAGGGACTTACAATGAGCAGTTCTTC. This encodes CASSLMTGTYNEQFF. The full variable domain, with the rest looked up from reference TRBV5-1 and TRBJ2-1, is KAGVTQTPRYLIKTRGQQVTLSCSPISGHRSVSWYQQTPGQGLQFLFEYFSETQRNKGNFPGRFSGRQFSNSRSEMNVSTLELGDSALYLCASSLMTGTYNEQFFGPGTRLTVL.

This clonotype has only a few counts. V gene TRBV6-1 combines with J gene TRBJ2-3, with TRBD1 identical over 10 bases. Germline V gene lookup returns CDR1 MNHNS and CDR2 SASEGT. Trimming removed 6 bases from V and 3 bases from J; junction bases left unmatched: 6. There are 15 residues in the CDR3. In DNA, the CDR3 is TGTGCCAGCAGCGCCGGACAGGGGGTTACAGATACGCAGTATTTT. It yields the protein CASSAGQGVTDTQYF.

This clonotype was picked up many times. V gene TRBV10-3 combines with J gene TRBJ1-2; D may be TRBD1 (5 bases). V was pared by 5 bases and J by 6 bases, with 16 bases between. The CDR3 is 14 residues long. The germline gives CDR1 ENHRY, CDR2 SYGVKD. The DNA of the CDR3 is TGTGCCATCAGTCCGGACGGGACGCTGAATGGCTACACCTTC. It translates to CAISPDGTLNGYTF.

This clonotype was recorded a few times. This rearrangement joins TRBV20-1 to TRBJ1-2; maybe TRBD1 (6 bases). Germline V gives CDR1 DFQATT, CDR2 SNEGSKA (reference sequence). This CDR3 is built from 12 residues. The V and J ends lost 0 bases and 8 bases respectively, with 10 bases between them. This chain's CDR3 is CSARDDRRGYTF. For the CDR3, the DNA is TGCAGTGCTAGAGATGACAGGAGAGGCTACACCTTC.

In this sample, this clonotype turned up many times. The J gene is TRBJ1-5, the V gene TRBV10-3; TRBD1 matches 7 bases. V shed 2 bases, J shed 2 bases, and the junction held 6 bases outside the gene matches. CDR1 is ENHRY, CDR2 SYGVKD, per germline. The CDR3 is made up of 16 amino acids. The CDR3 DNA reads as TGTGCCATCAGTGAGACAGGGGCTAGGGGCAATCAGCCCCAGCATTTT. Its protein product is CAISETGARGNQPQHF.

This clonotype was found a few times. The J gene is TRBJ2-3, the V gene TRBV4-2; 11 nucleotides align to TRBD2. Germline V gives CDR1 LGHNA, CDR2 YNFKEQ. The length of the CDR3 is 17 residues. V dropped 3 bases and J dropped 5; count of bases not matched to a gene: 10. The chain's CDR3 is CASSHKTSGVVRDTQYF. CDR3 nucleotide sequence: TGTGCCAGCAGCCACAAGACTAGCGGGGTTGTCAGAGATACGCAGTATTTT.

This clonotype was counted at least ten times. The chain carries TRBV7-2 and TRBJ2-1; D may correspond to TRBD1 or TRBD2 (6 bases each). CDR1 and CDR2 (germline): SGHTA, FQGNSA. The CDR3 has 14 amino acids. Trimming left V 3 bases short and J 7 bases short, with 13 bases between. In DNA, the CDR3 is TGTGCCAGCAGCTTTACGGGGGCCGCAAATGAGCAGTTCTTC. The encoded protein is CASSFTGAANEQFF.

The rearrangement joins TRBV11-2 to TRBJ1-1, with TRBD1 matching over 8 bases. This CDR3 region has 14 residues. The V gene's germline CDR1 is SGHAT and CDR2 FQNNGV. V shed 3 bases and J 4 bases; nucleotides not matched to a gene: 4. This CDR3 is CASSFLGQGTEAFF. CDR3 nucleotides: TGTGCCAGCAGCTTTCTAGGACAGGGCACTGAAGCTTTCTTT.

With regard to this clonotype: It may be a read error: a sequence one base away is much more abundant. V usage is TRBV20-1 and J usage is TRBJ2-3; D perhaps matches TRBD2 (5 bases). The germline gives CDR1 DFQATT, CDR2 SNEGSKA (reference sequence). CDR3 size: 15 residues. V lost 5 bases and J 4 bases, leaving 19 bases between the germline ends. CDR3 residues: CSAGPRRGISDTQYF. The CDR3, as DNA: TGCAGTGCTGGGCCGCGGAGAGGGATTTCAGATACGCAGTATTTT.

This clonotype came up many times. The chain employs TRBV5-1 and TRBJ2-3, with D maybe TRBD1 (5 bases). Germline assignment: CDR1 SGHRS and CDR2 YFSETQ. The CDR3 is made up of 15 amino acids. V was shortened by 4 bases and J by 2 bases, with 14 bases between the two germline ends. The chain's CDR3 is CASSLQGRDTDTQYF. For the CDR3, the DNA is TGCGCCAGCAGCCTCCAGGGAAGGGACACAGATACGCAGTATTTT. Together with reference TRBV5-1 and TRBJ2-3, the CDR3 gives the full variable domain: KAGVTQTPRYLIKTRGQQVTLSCSPISGHRSVSWYQQTPGQGLQFLFEYFSETQRNKGNFPGRFSGRQFSNSRSEMNVSTLELGDSALYLCASSLQGRDTDTQYFGPGTRLTVL.

Many counts were recorded for this clonotype. The chain combines TRBV12-3 or TRBV12-4 with TRBJ2-7; maybe TRBD2 (7 bases). This CDR3 comprises 13 residues. V was pared by 5 bases and J by 7 bases, with 15 bases between. CDR3 nucleotides: TGTGCCAGCAGTCCCGGGGGGCCGGGGGAGCAGTACTTC. It translates to CASSPGGPGEQYF.

This clonotype showed up just a few times. The chain employs TRBV28 and TRBJ2-5; D is ambiguous. This CDR3 has 14 residues. Trimming removed 5 bases at V and 2 bases at J, with 12 bases between. Germline assignment: CDR1 MDHEN and CDR2 SYDVKM. CDR3 sequence (DNA): TGTGCCAGCAGTCCTCCCTCCGCACAAGAGACCCAGTACTTC. Translating gives CASSPPSAQETQYF.

CDR3 in amino acids: CASSHLQGSNEKLFF. The CDR3 coding sequence is TGTGCCAGCAGTCACCTACAGGGGAGTAATGAAAAACTGTTTTTT. The chain uses TRBV28 and TRBJ1-4, with 7 bases lining up with TRBD1. CDR1 is MDHEN and CDR2 is SYDVKM in the germline V gene. Germline trimming cut 5 bases from V and 4 bases from J; bases unmatched to any gene: 7. The CDR3 extends over 15 amino acids.

In this sample, this clonotype turned up many times. This chain uses TRBV6-1 with TRBJ2-3, with 10 bases matching TRBD2. The CDR3 runs 16 residues. With 6 bases clipped from V and 5 bases from J, the junction kept 11 bases outside the gene matches. Germline V gene data show CDR1 as MNHNS and CDR2 as SASEGT. The CDR3 DNA reads TGTGCCAGCAGGAGAAGCGGGAGGGCCAAGGAAGATACGCAGTATTTT. As protein: CASRRSGRAKEDTQYF.